This T cell receptor (beta chain) was sequenced during a study of blood T cells in healthy people across ages (dated by TCRdb to the mid-2010s). General notes on the study: In model experiments, template switching captured about one uniquely barcoded TCR beta cDNA molecule for every two T cells. Using deep sequencing normalized with unique cDNA molecular identifiers, the study measured how TCR beta repertoire diversity changes with age. The donors were divided into four age groups: young (average roughly 17 years), middle-aged (about 39), aged (around 67) and long-lived (roughly 86). Donors of different ages were randomly distributed across sequencing lanes to avoid experimental bias. For two donors (one aged 18 to 30 and one aged 80 or older), the study analyzed two additional independent replicas of 1 million unique cDNA reads from the same blood draw. Overall results and qualifications from the work: The long-lived group showed more naive CD4+ T cells, fewer expanded clones and increased TCR diversity than the aged group, suggesting age selection. Estimates of total diversity based on one million sequenced T cells were considered lower bounds and underestimates. A strong correlation was found between observed TCR beta diversity and the percentage of naive T cells measured by flow cytometry. Conclusive comparison of naive and antigen-experienced compartments was prevented by the profiling of bulk unsorted PBMCs. Observed TCR beta diversity per million T cells fell roughly linearly with age, and a significant reduction was already apparent by age roughly 40. Donor CMV infection status was unknown, potentially confounding age-related changes in expanded clonotypes.

Donors were about 36 systemically healthy Caucasian individuals from Russia aged about 6 to 100 years. Roughly 11 milliliters of peripheral blood were drawn from each donor into EDTA-treated Vacutainer tubes. PBMCs were isolated by Ficoll-Paque density-gradient centrifugation, with at least 7 million obtained per sample. Trizol reagent was used to extract total RNA from PBMCs, with at least 6 micrograms per sample. The percentages of naive CD45RAhigh/CD27high T cells were determined by flow cytometry on a PBMC aliquot from every donor. Of note for this clonotype: This clone's antigen is unknown. No base quality information exists; no much larger clone differs at one position.

The protocol used for the library was 5' RACE. TCRdb lists the instrument as Illumina HiSeq 2500. A second PCR of about 7 to 12 cycles was run with a J-beta primer mix and a sample-barcoded 5' primer. Each TCR beta cDNA molecule received a unique molecular identifier from a template-switch 5' adaptor carrying 12 random nucleotides. Each sample yielded at least 3 million CDR3-containing paired-end reads. First-strand cDNA was synthesized from all RNA with the Mint cDNA synthesis kit, primed by a TRBC-specific oligonucleotide. Following uracil-DNA glycosylase treatment, all cDNA underwent a first 18-cycle PCR with the universal primers M1SS and BC2_uni_R. Per the source publication's procedure: Each sample was normalized by randomly selecting 1 million high-quality reads, each carrying a distinct molecular identifier. Reads sharing molecular identifiers were discarded rather than binned into consensus sequences. CDR3 identification, clonotype clustering and error correction used MiTCR with a Q25 quality threshold and the strictest error-elimination algorithm. Lower-bound total TCR beta diversity was estimated with a nonparametric unseen species model using Euler transformation. TCRdb cleaned the public reads at Q25 with fastp, built clones with MiXCR and kept in-frame beta chains. A single entry per CDR3 protein holds the most common genes and DNA from its merged rows. These V and J calls rely on TCRdb rather than the paper's analysis. This sample lists hundreds of thousands of distinct CDR3 sequences; just over 55% were detected once. 20% to 30% of the sample comes from the top ten.

The junction shows trimming of 5 bases on V and 0 bases on J, plus 9 bases between the germline ends. The germline V gene (reference sequence) yields SEHNR for CDR1 and FQNEAQ for CDR2. The CDR3, from cysteine to phenylalanine, totals 14 residues. Only the CDR3 portion is preserved as DNA: 42 bases, with reading frame beginning at the first base. Sequencing was done on a sample of blood. This receptor was taken from a man aged 35 to 55 in good health. This receptor chain uses TRBV7-9 and TRBJ2-3; the D element could tentatively be TRBD1 or TRBD2, as 5 bases agree for each. The DNA reads TGTGCCAGCAGCCAGGGACCAAGCACAGATACGCAGTATTTT. It translates to CASSQGPSTDTQYF.